This T cell receptor beta chain originates from a study of T cells after somatic rescue of genetic block. Sequencing used immunoSEQ multiplex PCR; TCRdb keeps in-frame clones, though not all of them. The data contain about 70,000 clones, 90% to 95% of them singletons. CDR1 and CDR2 (germline): GTSNPN, SVGIG (reference sequence). The CDR3 has 14 amino acids. Between the trimmed V and J ends, which lost 2 bases and 0 bases, there was a span of 8 bases. The receptor comes from a man aged 35-49 years. The chain carries TRBV30 and TRBJ1-3; TRBD1 might be the D (6 bases). Source material: peripheral blood mononuclear cells (PBMCs). The chain's CDR3 is CAWSRGGSGNTIYF. The CDR3 DNA reads TGTGCCTGGAGTCGAGGGGGCTCTGGAAACACCATATATTTT.